Listed below are T cell receptor beta chains from one sample, sequenced in a study of CD8 T cells in ankylosing spondylitis. Each CDR3 protein gets one entry after TCRdb re-called the 5' RACE reads with MiXCR. The profile shows 380,000 or so distinct CDR3 sequences, roughly 20% of them singletons. Sequences were obtained from blood, either unsorted or a sorted T cell fraction (not recorded which). Every receptor here comes from a male donor with ankylosing spondylitis or in good health (not recorded which). CDR3s include the opening cysteine and the closing phenylalanine or tryptophan. Fields, in order: clone size, V gene, D gene, J gene, CDR3 protein, CDR3 DNA. D genes are given only for firm matches. Clone sizes are given selectively: once, few, many, or a class where the clone is expanded.

>few|TRBV6-6|-|TRBJ1-2
CASTNNYGYTF
TGTGCCAGCACTAATAACTATGGCTACACCTTC
>-|TRBV27|TRBD2|TRBJ2-1
CASSPGRGGEQFF
TGTGCCAGCAGTCCAGGGAGGGGTGGTGAGCAGTTCTTC
>few|TRBV6-5|TRBD1|TRBJ2-7
CASSREDGDRYF
TGTGCCAGCAGTAGAGAAGACGGGGACAGATACTTC
>-|TRBV5-1|-|TRBJ1-5
CASRADDSQPQHF
TGCGCCAGCAGGGCGGATGACAGCCAGCCCCAGCATTTT
>few|TRBV12-3/TRBV12-4|-|TRBJ2-1
CASSFRGRDPYNEQFF
TGTGCCAGCAGTTTCCGGGGCCGCGACCCCTACAATGAGCAGTTCTTC
>few|TRBV12-3/TRBV12-4|-|TRBJ2-2
CASSLSGGIEWELFF
TGTGCCAGCAGTTTGTCCGGCGGGATAGAGTGGGAGCTGTTTTTT
>-|TRBV5-6|-|TRBJ2-1
CASSSPASYSYNEQFF
TGTGCCAGCAGCTCCCCCGCGAGCTACTCCTACAATGAGCAGTTCTTC
>-|TRBV11-2|-|TRBJ2-7
CASSLTRDGLYEQYF
TGTGCCAGCAGCTTAACCAGGGACGGACTCTACGAGCAGTACTTC
>-|TRBV7-9|-|TRBJ2-3
CASSSILERSTDTQYF
TGTGCCAGCAGCTCGATCCTGGAGCGGAGCACAGATACGCAGTATTTT
>few|TRBV6-1|-|TRBJ2-1
CASSPIGGGEQFF
TGTGCCAGCAGCCCGATCGGGGGCGGTGAGCAGTTCTTC
>few|TRBV5-5|TRBD2|TRBJ2-1
CASSLGSGGEQFF
TGTGCCAGCAGCTTGGGTAGCGGGGGGGAGCAGTTCTTC
>-|TRBV12-3/TRBV12-4|-|TRBJ1-2
CASSLAALYGYTF
TGTGCCAGCAGTCTCGCAGCCCTCTATGGCTACACCTTC
>-|TRBV4-1|-|TRBJ1-1
CASSQGDLPPGEAFF
TGCGCCAGCAGCCAAGGTGATCTACCGCCTGGGGAAGCTTTCTTT
>-|TRBV27|TRBD1|TRBJ2-5
CASRGQAPYQETQYF
TGTGCCAGCAGAGGACAGGCCCCGTACCAAGAGACCCAGTACTTC
>-|TRBV27|-|TRBJ2-2
CASSWGSAGELFF
TGTGCCAGCAGCTGGGGATCGGCCGGGGAGCTGTTTTTT
>-|TRBV7-9|-|TRBJ2-7
CASSSGPLEQYF
TGTGCCAGCAGCTCCGGCCCCTTGGAGCAGTACTTC
>-|TRBV6-5|-|TRBJ2-2
CASSYSGEELNTGELFF
TGTGCCAGCAGTTACTCAGGAGAGGAGTTGAACACCGGGGAGCTGTTTTTT
>few|TRBV10-3|TRBD2|TRBJ2-7
CATTTSGVTYEQYF
TGTGCCACCACGACTAGCGGGGTAACCTACGAGCAGTACTTC
>-|TRBV5-6|TRBD1|TRBJ1-4
CASSLVRDRFRVEKLFF
TGTGCCAGCAGCTTGGTAAGGGACAGGTTTCGCGTTGAAAAACTGTTTTTT
>-|TRBV3-1|TRBD1|TRBJ2-3
CASSQQGALDTDTQYF
TGTGCCAGCAGCCAACAGGGGGCGCTGGACACAGATACGCAGTATTTT
>few|TRBV6-4|TRBD2|TRBJ2-1
CASSEGTSGGHNEQFF
TGTGCCAGCAGTGAGGGGACTAGCGGGGGCCACAATGAGCAGTTCTTC
>many|TRBV12-3/TRBV12-4|-|TRBJ2-1
CASSFQDFEQFF
TGTGCCAGCAGTTTCCAAGATTTTGAGCAGTTCTTC
>-|TRBV29-1|-|TRBJ2-1
CSVEPRRGKYNEQFF
TGCAGCGTTGAACCTCGGAGGGGCAAGTACAATGAGCAGTTCTTC
>-|TRBV4-1|-|TRBJ2-2
CASSQEGLAENTGELFF
TGCGCCAGCAGCCAAGAAGGCCTAGCTGAGAACACCGGGGAGCTGTTTTTT
>-|TRBV4-1|TRBD2|TRBJ2-3
CASSHLAGARGTDTQYF
TGCGCCAGCAGCCATCTAGCGGGGGCCCGGGGTACAGATACGCAGTATTTT
>few|TRBV9|-|TRBJ1-1
CASSVEGTANTEAFF
TGTGCCAGCAGCGTAGAAGGGACGGCCAACACTGAAGCTTTCTTT
>few|TRBV7-8|-|TRBJ2-5
CASIPWGFETQYF
TGTGCCAGCATTCCCTGGGGGTTCGAGACCCAGTACTTC
>-|TRBV20-1|-|TRBJ2-7
CSARVLAIHEQYF
TGCAGTGCTAGAGTCCTAGCGATTCACGAGCAGTACTTC
>-|TRBV4-1|-|TRBJ2-1
CASSQVVGAPYNEQFF
TGCGCCAGCAGCCAAGTTGTGGGCGCCCCCTACAATGAGCAGTTCTTC
>-|TRBV9|TRBD1|TRBJ2-1
CASSVEGADNEQFF
TGTGCCAGCAGCGTAGAGGGGGCCGACAATGAGCAGTTCTTC
>-|TRBV19|-|TRBJ2-7
CASTNRNTPYEQYF
TGTGCCAGTACCAATCGAAACACCCCCTACGAGCAGTACTTC
>-|TRBV14|-|TRBJ1-1
CASSQVGLLNTEAFF
TGTGCCAGCAGCCAAGTCGGACTTTTGAACACTGAAGCTTTCTTT
>few|TRBV7-9|-|TRBJ2-7
CASPDRSGEQYF
TGTGCCAGCCCTGACAGGTCTGGCGAGCAGTACTTC
>-|TRBV20-1|-|TRBJ2-1
CSAPSGEQFF
TGCAGTGCTCCCTCGGGTGAGCAGTTCTTC
>-|TRBV24-1|-|TRBJ2-2
CATSDYVNTGELFF
TGTGCCACCAGTGATTATGTGAACACCGGGGAGCTGTTTTTT
>-|TRBV12-3/TRBV12-4|TRBD1|TRBJ1-1
CASSLDRDRVNTEAFF
TGTGCCAGCAGTTTAGACCGGGACAGGGTGAACACTGAAGCTTTCTTT
>-|TRBV6-1|-|TRBJ2-3
CAISQGTTDTQYF
TGTGCCATCTCCCAGGGGACCACAGATACGCAGTATTTT
>few|TRBV5-1|-|TRBJ2-3
CASSLGLGLTTDTQYF
TGCGCCAGCAGCTTGGGCTTGGGACTTACCACAGATACGCAGTATTTT
>-|TRBV4-1|-|TRBJ2-5
CASSQEKTTYQETQYF
TGCGCCAGCAGCCAGGAGAAAACCACATACCAAGAGACCCAGTACTTC
>-|TRBV6-5|TRBD1|TRBJ2-5
CASSSGTASEKETQYF
TGTGCCAGCAGTTCAGGGACAGCCTCAGAAAAAGAGACCCAGTACTTC
>few|TRBV7-9|TRBD1|TRBJ1-4
CASSGGTNEKLFF
TGTGCCAGCTCAGGGGGAACTAATGAAAAACTGTTTTTT
>few|TRBV20-1|-|TRBJ2-5
CSAWGSGRESETQYF
TGCAGTGCCTGGGGGTCCGGAAGGGAGTCAGAGACCCAGTACTTC
>-|TRBV30|TRBD1|TRBJ1-1
CAWSPLGNRGFNTEAFF
TGTGCCTGGAGTCCACTTGGGAACAGGGGATTTAACACTGAAGCTTTCTTT
>few|TRBV6-1|-|TRBJ2-3
CASTFGELDTDTQYF
TGTGCCAGCACCTTCGGGGAGCTGGACACAGATACGCAGTATTTT
>-|TRBV7-9|TRBD2|TRBJ2-3
CASSQAGVLGDTQYF
TGTGCCAGCAGCCAAGCGGGGGTGCTAGGAGATACGCAGTATTTT
>few|TRBV20-1|-|TRBJ2-1
CSARDPGGHEQFF
TGCAGTGCTAGAGATCCTGGGGGGCATGAGCAGTTCTTC
>few|TRBV12-3/TRBV12-4|-|TRBJ2-7
CASSPGGLDEQYF
TGTGCCAGCAGCCCTGGAGGATTGGACGAGCAGTACTTC
>few|TRBV27|TRBD1|TRBJ2-7
CASSGTGGPEQYF
TGTGCCAGCAGTGGTACAGGGGGTCCAGAGCAGTACTTC
>few|TRBV28|TRBD1|TRBJ1-1
CASSGDSEAFF
TGTGCCAGCAGTGGGGACAGTGAAGCTTTCTTT
>-|TRBV28|TRBD2|TRBJ2-5
CASSLWTSGTTSETQYF
TGTGCCAGCAGTTTGTGGACTAGCGGAACGACTTCAGAGACCCAGTACTTC
>few|TRBV12-3/TRBV12-4|-|TRBJ2-7
CASSLGDTDPYEQYF
TGTGCCAGCAGTTTAGGGGACACCGATCCCTACGAGCAGTACTTC
>-|TRBV10-1|TRBD2|TRBJ2-4
CASSEFVSSGDSAKNIQYF
TGCGCCAGCAGTGAGTTCGTTTCTAGCGGGGACTCCGCCAAAAACATTCAGTACTTC
>-|TRBV7-6|-|TRBJ2-2
CASSLPTDTGELFF
TGTGCCAGCAGCTTACCAACAGACACCGGGGAGCTGTTTTTT
>many|TRBV12-3/TRBV12-4|-|TRBJ2-1
CASSLGVSYNEQFF
TGTGCCAGCAGTTTAGGGGTATCTTACAATGAGCAGTTCTTC
>-|TRBV12-3/TRBV12-4|TRBD2|TRBJ2-5
CASSPGLAGIQETQYF
TGTGCCAGCAGCCCCGGACTAGCGGGGATTCAAGAGACCCAGTACTTC
>few|TRBV7-3|-|TRBJ2-1
CASSLYGGPGYEQFF
TGTGCCAGCAGCTTATATGGGGGGCCGGGGTATGAGCAGTTCTTC
>-|TRBV20-1|-|TRBJ2-2
CSARWNTGELFF
TGCAGTGCTAGATGGAACACCGGGGAGCTGTTTTTT
>few|TRBV12-3/TRBV12-4|-|TRBJ1-5
CASSWGVNQPQHF
TGTGCCAGCAGTTGGGGAGTAAATCAGCCCCAGCATTTT
>-|TRBV7-4|-|TRBJ2-3
CASSFVIAWTDTQYF
TGTGCCAGCAGCTTTGTGATAGCCTGGACAGATACGCAGTATTTT